This passage covers 2 T cell receptor beta chains from one sample sequenced in a study of blood T cell repertoires in COVID-19. Using immunoSEQ multiplex PCR, the repertoire was profiled, and TCRdb retains in-frame clones only, with some absent. The sample carries hundreds of thousands of clones, 70% to 90% recorded once. Sequenced material: PBMCs or T cells enriched from blood (not recorded which). The receptors were sampled from a man aged 25 to 45 who had recovered from COVID-19.

This chain connects TRBV18 to TRBJ1-5; 8 nucleotides line up with TRBD1. The CDR3 has 16 amino acids. Germline CDR1 KGHSH, CDR2 LQKENI. After removal of 2 bases from V and 3 bases from J, the junction contained 6 bases not matched to a gene. DNA for the CDR3: TGTGCCAGCTCACCATCGGACAGGGTTGACAATCAGCCCCAGCATTTT. Its translation: CASSPSDRVDNQPQHF.

The chain carries TRBV6-2 or TRBV6-3 and TRBJ2-5; TRBD1 might be the D (6 bases). Trimming took off 0 bases at V and 1 base at J, with 12 bases between the two ends. CDR3 length: 16 residues. Germline V gene sequence: CDR1 MNHEY, CDR2 SVGEGT. The CDR3 loop reads CASSYSTGTVQETQYF. CDR3 sequence (DNA): TGTGCCAGCAGTTACTCCACAGGGACGGTCCAAGAGACCCAGTACTTC.